This TCR beta chain was documented in a study of regulatory T cells in long-lasting Graves disease. Study overall: Disease was considered persistent Graves' disease after over 5 years of antithyroid drugs (with positive TSH receptor antibodies). Findings of the study overall: Preferential use of TRBV28, TRBJ1-2 and TRBJ2-5 was seen in persistent disease. Peripheral blood, not thyroid tissue, was the sole material studied. Patients with persistent Graves' had lower TCR diversity than newly diagnosed patients.

Libraries of TCR beta came from iRepertoire HTBI primers plus Arm-PCR of CDR3 regions. TCRdb used MiXCR to reprocess the multiplex PCR reads, holding one entry per CDR3 protein. The profile shows roughly 450,000 distinct CDR3 sequences, under 25% of them singletons. The CDR3 runs to 12 residues. V lost 5 bases and J lost 5, with 9 bases in between. The germline V gene encodes CDR1 LNHDA and CDR2 SQIVND (reference sequence). Time point described: persistent/refractory GD, antithyroid drugs over 5 years with positive TRAb. Extracted RNA from PBMCs served as the source of the TCR library. Only a few counts were recorded for this clonotype. Its specificity is not known.

This TCR was recovered from a female donor with Graves disease. Sequenced material: peripheral blood mononuclear cells (PBMCs), taken when the disease was refractory, from a patient treated with antithyroid drugs. This chain connects TRBV19 to TRBJ2-5; D uncertain. Here the CDR3 reads CASSPADETQYF. The CDR3 DNA sequence: TGTGCCAGTAGTCCCGCGGATGAGACCCAGTACTTC.